This T cell receptor (beta chain) is drawn from a study of early T cells in non-severe SARS-CoV-2 infection. Overall study findings and caveats: In VDJdb matching, anti-spike CD8 responses were favored while private and CD4 specificities went missing.

Germline lookup yields CDR1 SEHNR and CDR2 FQNEAQ (reference sequence). The CDR3 consists of 14 residues. V lost 3 bases and J 4 bases, leaving 10 bases between the germline ends. Each CDR3 protein gets one entry after TCRdb re-called the 5' RACE reads with MiXCR. There are roughly 60,000 distinct CDR3 sequences in the sample; over 9% occur only once, and about 2.8% lies in the top ten. This clonotype was counted a few times. What it binds is not known. The source of this sequence is an adult who was a healthcare worker with PCR-confirmed SARS-CoV-2 infection or an uninfected control (not recorded which). The sequences come from whole blood, collected at baseline. The chain employs TRBV7-9 and TRBJ2-1, with D possibly being TRBD1 (5 bases). CDR3 DNA sequence: TGTGCCAGCAGCTTGGTAGGGGCATACAATGAGCAGTTCTTC. The encoded protein is CASSLVGAYNEQFF. Combining the CDR3 with reference TRBV7-9 and TRBJ2-1 gives the whole variable domain DTGVSQNPRHKITKRGQNVTFRCDPISEHNRLYWYRQTLGQGPEFLTYFQNEAQLEKSRLLSDRFSAERPKGSFSTLEIQRTEQGDSAMYLCASSLVGAYNEQFFGPGTRLTVL.